This T cell receptor beta chain emerged from a study of chemoradiotherapy in HPV16-positive cancers. Trimming cost V 1 base and J 1 base, with 13 bases left between them. This CDR3 has 16 residues. Germline V gene data show CDR1 as SGHVS and CDR2 as FNYEAQ. Repertoires were sampled repeatedly during chemoradiotherapy. Using immunoSEQ multiplex PCR, the repertoire was profiled, and TCRdb retains in-frame clones only, with some absent. The repertoire includes approximately 5,000 clones, around 70% of them detected once, and about 9% sits in the top ten. The chain combines TRBV7-6 with TRBJ1-1, with D perhaps matching TRBD1 (5 bases). The receptor was derived from a human donor with HPV-associated anogenital cancer. Specimen: tumor tissue, collected from a patient who underwent chemoradiotherapy. Here the CDR3 DNA reads TGTGCCAGCAGCTTAGGTCCCGGGACTGCGAACACTGAAGCTTTCTTT. This gives the protein CASSLGPGTANTEAFF.